This T cell receptor beta chain emerged from a study of blood T cell repertoires in COVID-19 (dated by TCRdb to between 2020 and 2021). For the wider study: Samples from collaborators originated in the United States, Italy and Spain and spanned both the acute and convalescent phases of COVID-19. The material from the prospective study consisted of cDNA or gDNA derived from T cells, B-cell-depleted T cells, or PBMCs. Subjects who had been exposed to COVID-19, were actively infected with it, or had recovered from it provided the deeply sampled blood TCRbeta repertoires that made up the dataset. The repertoires were made available in a free public database intended to serve as a resource for research on the immune response to SARS-CoV-2. The samples were drawn from the first 160 participants of the ongoing ImmuneRACE study and from 950 to 1,500 subjects provided by 6 global collaborators. The sample metadata nearly always contained a de-identified subject ID, COVID-19 status, age in years and sex. Where available, HLA class I and class II types were obtained from metadata supplied by the sample provider rather than from assay-based typing. The paper's findings and limits, for the study overall: The quantity of clinical and demographic metadata differed by source and by participant and was supplied without curation.

V lost 2 bases and J lost 3 bases, and the count of bases not matched to a germline gene is 5. CDR1 and CDR2 were assigned from the germline V gene as SGDLS and YYNGEE. The CDR3 runs 15 amino acids, cysteine and phenylalanine included. Just CDR3 DNA is preserved here, 45 bases in frame from base 1. Collaborating institutions collected whole blood in K2EDTA tubes following their own protocols. For TCRbeta analysis, collaborator samples were shipped as frozen whole blood, as isolated PBMCs, or as DNA extracted from either sample type. TCRbeta CDR3 regions were amplified from genomic DNA by means of the immunoSEQ Assay, a bias-controlled multiplex PCR. The source study handled its data this way. Within the assay, amplification of reference gene primers was used to estimate how many nucleated cells each sample contained. To quantify the absolute abundance of each unique TCRbeta CDR3 rearrangement, sequence reads were collapsed and filtered. For each sample, productive Simpson clonality was calculated by taking the square root of Simpson's diversity index across productive rearrangements. TCRdb mirrors the immuneACCESS table, restricted to in-frame sequences. Some clones are absent from its copies; in checked studies, under half trace to an unresolved V gene, and the reason for the others is unknown. V and J calls and clone size are copied from that table; D and trimming were computed from the DNA. The sample table contains about 670,000 clones; only one count was recorded for over 80% of them. Together, the top ten hold more than 0.25% of the sample.

As regards this clone: The target of this receptor is not known. The record has no base qualities; no much larger clone is one base away.

The specimen was peripheral blood. This receptor chain uses TRBV9 and TRBJ1-2, and TRBD1 aligns with 9 junction nucleotides. This clonotype originated in a young woman with acute or convalescent COVID-19. The DNA reads TGTGCCAGCAGCGTTCGGGACAGGGATGACTATGGCTACACCTTC. This codes for CASSVRDRDDYGYTF.